The TCR beta chain described here comes from a study of T cells in Graves' hyperthyroidism and ophthalmopathy. Concerning this clonotype: The junction departs from germline at one end; a sequencing error may be responsible.

The CDR3 regions of TCR beta were amplified from RNA transcripts. Primed by the HTBI set, a first-round RT-PCR was run on the TCR CDR3. From the multiplex PCR reads, TCRdb called clonotypes with MiXCR, one entry per CDR3 protein. This repertoire shows approximately 630,000 distinct CDR3 sequences, 15% to 20% found once; its top ten account for 3.8%. The CDR3 covers 13 residues. The germline V gene encodes CDR1 MNHEY and CDR2 SMNVEV (reference sequence). Material: blood. The rearrangement links TRBV27 to TRBJ2-7; 8 bases agree with TRBD1. The sequence came from a woman under 40 with Graves' hyperthyroidism. The CDR3 DNA reads as TGTGCCGGCAGCCACAGGGGGTTCTACGAGCAGTACTTC. This sequence encodes CAGSHRGFYEQYF.